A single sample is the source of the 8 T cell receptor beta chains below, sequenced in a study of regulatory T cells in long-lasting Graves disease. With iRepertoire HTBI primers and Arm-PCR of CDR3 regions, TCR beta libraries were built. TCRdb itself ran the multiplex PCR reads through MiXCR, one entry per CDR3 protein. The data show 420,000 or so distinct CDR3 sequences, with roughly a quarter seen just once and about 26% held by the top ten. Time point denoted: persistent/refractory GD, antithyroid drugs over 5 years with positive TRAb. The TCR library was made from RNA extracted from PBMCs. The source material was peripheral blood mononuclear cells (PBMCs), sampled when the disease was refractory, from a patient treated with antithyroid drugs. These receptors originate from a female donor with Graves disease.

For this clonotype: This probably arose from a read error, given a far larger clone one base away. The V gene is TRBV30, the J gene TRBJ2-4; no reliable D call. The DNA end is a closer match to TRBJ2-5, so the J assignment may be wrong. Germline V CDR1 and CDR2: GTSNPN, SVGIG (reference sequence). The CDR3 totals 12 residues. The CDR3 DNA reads TGTGCCTGGAGTATGACGGTAGAGACCCAGTACTTC. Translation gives CAWSMTVETQYF.

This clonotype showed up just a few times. The CDR3 protein is CASSLGDSQPQHF. The CDR3 coding sequence is TGCGCCAGCAGCTTGGGGGACAGTCAGCCCCAGCATTTT. The J gene is TRBJ1-5, the V gene TRBV5-1; 7 nucleotides align to TRBD1. The germline V gene encodes CDR1 SGHRS and CDR2 YFSETQ. The V segment lost 0 bases and the J segment 6 bases; nucleotides outside the gene matches: 0. The CDR3 totals 13 residues.

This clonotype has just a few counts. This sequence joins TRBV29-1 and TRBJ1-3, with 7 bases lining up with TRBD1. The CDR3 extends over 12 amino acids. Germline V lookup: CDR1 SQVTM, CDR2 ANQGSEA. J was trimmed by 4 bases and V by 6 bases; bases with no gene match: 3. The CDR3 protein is CSVGTDGNTIYF. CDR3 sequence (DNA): TGCAGCGTCGGGACAGACGGAAACACCATATATTTT.

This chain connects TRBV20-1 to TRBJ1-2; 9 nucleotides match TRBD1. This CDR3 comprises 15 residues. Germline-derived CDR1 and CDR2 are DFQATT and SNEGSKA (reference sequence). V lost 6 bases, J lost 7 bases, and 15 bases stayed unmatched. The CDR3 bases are TGCAGTGCCTCGGGACAGGGTGGATTATTGGGTGGCTACACCTTC. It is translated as CSASGQGGLLGGYTF.

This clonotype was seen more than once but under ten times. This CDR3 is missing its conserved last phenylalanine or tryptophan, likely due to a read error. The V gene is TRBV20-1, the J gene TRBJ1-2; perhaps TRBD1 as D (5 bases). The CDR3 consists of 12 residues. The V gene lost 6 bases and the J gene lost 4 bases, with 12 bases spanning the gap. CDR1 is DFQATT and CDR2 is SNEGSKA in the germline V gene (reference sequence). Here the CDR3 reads CSAATASYGYTL. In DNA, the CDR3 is TGCAGTGCGGCGACAGCCTCCTATGGCTACACCCTC.

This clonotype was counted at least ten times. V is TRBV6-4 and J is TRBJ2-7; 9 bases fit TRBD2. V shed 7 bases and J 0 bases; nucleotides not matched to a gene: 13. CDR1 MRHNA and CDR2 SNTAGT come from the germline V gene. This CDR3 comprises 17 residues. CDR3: CASITSSGSMISYEQYF. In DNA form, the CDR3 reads TGTGCCAGCATTACAAGTAGCGGGAGTATGATCTCCTACGAGCAGTACTTC.

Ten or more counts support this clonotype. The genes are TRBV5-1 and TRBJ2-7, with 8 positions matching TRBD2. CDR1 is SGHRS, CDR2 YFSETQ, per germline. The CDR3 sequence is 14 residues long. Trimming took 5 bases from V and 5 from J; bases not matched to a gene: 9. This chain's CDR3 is CASSPGRGAHEQYF. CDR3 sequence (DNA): TGCGCCAGCAGTCCTGGGCGGGGGGCCCACGAGCAGTACTTC.

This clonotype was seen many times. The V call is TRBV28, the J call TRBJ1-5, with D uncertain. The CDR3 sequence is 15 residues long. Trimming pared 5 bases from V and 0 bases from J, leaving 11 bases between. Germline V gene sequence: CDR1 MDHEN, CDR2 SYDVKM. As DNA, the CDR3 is TGTGCCAGCAGTCCCGTCGGAGGTAGCAATCAGCCCCAGCATTTT. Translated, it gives CASSPVGGSNQPQHF.